This T cell receptor beta chain was recovered during a study of blood T cells in healthy people across ages (dated by TCRdb to between 2015 and 2017). For the study in its entirety: In model experiments, roughly one uniquely barcoded TCR beta cDNA molecule per two T cells was captured by template switching. Using deep sequencing normalized with unique cDNA molecular identifiers, the study measured how TCR beta repertoire diversity changes with age. Four age groups were formed from the donors: young (average roughly 15 years), middle-aged (around 40), aged (about 68) and long-lived (82). To avoid experimental bias, donors of different ages were randomly spread across the sequencing lanes. For two donors (one aged 18 to 29 and one aged 80 or older), the study analyzed two additional independent replicas of 1 million unique cDNA reads from the same blood draw. The paper as a whole reports these results and caveats: As age increased, observed TCR beta diversity per million T cells dropped in a roughly linear way, and a significant reduction was already evident by age about 40. There was a strong correlation between observed TCR beta diversity and the percentage of naive T cells measured by flow cytometry. Because donor CMV infection status was unknown, age-related changes in expanded clonotypes were potentially confounded. The long-lived group showed more naive CD4+ T cells, fewer expanded clones and increased TCR diversity than the aged group, suggesting age selection. Because profiling used bulk unsorted PBMCs, naive and antigen-experienced compartments could not be compared conclusively. Total diversity estimates from one million sequenced T cells were considered lower bounds and underestimates.

Note on this clonotype: Its antigen is unknown. The input lacks base qualities; no much larger clone sits a single base away.

The protocol used for the library was 5' RACE. Data came from an Illumina HiSeq 2500. A second PCR of roughly 6 to 11 cycles was performed with a sample-barcoded 5' primer and a J-beta primer mix. A template-switch 5' adaptor carrying 12 random nucleotides introduced a unique molecular identifier onto each TCR beta cDNA molecule. At least 2.5 million CDR3-containing paired-end reads were obtained from each sample. First-strand cDNA was synthesized from all RNA with the Mint cDNA synthesis kit, primed by a TRBC-specific oligonucleotide. Following uracil-DNA glycosylase treatment, a first 18-cycle PCR with universal primers M1SS and BC2_uni_R was performed on all cDNA. Per the original workflow: For normalization, 1 million high-quality reads, each with a distinct molecular identifier, were randomly selected from each sample. Instead of being binned into consensus sequences, reads that shared molecular identifiers were thrown out. CDR3 identification, clonotype clustering and error correction used MiTCR with a Q25 quality threshold and the strictest error-elimination algorithm. A nonparametric unseen species model with Euler transformation was used to estimate lower-bound total TCR beta diversity. Clones were called with MiXCR by TCRdb after fastp trimmed the public reads at Q25, and only in-frame beta chains were retained. For every CDR3 protein sequence, its rows merge into one entry that carries the most common genes and DNA. What appears here as the V and J calls and clone size reflects TCRdb's work, not the paper's. This sample comprises hundreds of thousands of distinct CDR3 sequences, less than 70% of them detected only once. The ten largest clonotypes hold about 38% of the sample.

The germline V gene specifies MNHEY as CDR1 and SVGAGI as CDR2. The CDR3 holds 16 amino acids from the cysteine to the phenylalanine. The entry retains the CDR3 DNA only, 48 bases that are in frame from base 1. The trim is 5 bases for V and 7 bases for J, with a gap of 24 bases between the germline ends. Systemically healthy Caucasian individuals from Russia, roughly 40 in total and aged roughly 6 to 100 years, were included as donors. Each donor gave ten milliliters of peripheral blood, drawn into EDTA-treated Vacutainer tubes. PBMCs were isolated by Ficoll-Paque density-gradient centrifugation, with at least 6 million obtained per sample. Total RNA was extracted from PBMCs with Trizol reagent, with at least 6 micrograms obtained per sample. For every donor, an aliquot of PBMCs went through flow cytometry to measure the percentages of naive CD45RAhigh/CD27high T cells.

Rearrangement joined TRBV6-5 to TRBJ2-7; the D segment may tentatively be TRBD1 or TRBD2, each giving 7 matched bases. Sequencing was carried out using blood. This TCR was sampled from a man older than 75 in good health. The nucleotides read TGTGCCAGCAGTCGCAGCGGGACAGCGAACGGGCATGAGCAGTACTTC. This is translated as CASSRSGTANGHEQYF.